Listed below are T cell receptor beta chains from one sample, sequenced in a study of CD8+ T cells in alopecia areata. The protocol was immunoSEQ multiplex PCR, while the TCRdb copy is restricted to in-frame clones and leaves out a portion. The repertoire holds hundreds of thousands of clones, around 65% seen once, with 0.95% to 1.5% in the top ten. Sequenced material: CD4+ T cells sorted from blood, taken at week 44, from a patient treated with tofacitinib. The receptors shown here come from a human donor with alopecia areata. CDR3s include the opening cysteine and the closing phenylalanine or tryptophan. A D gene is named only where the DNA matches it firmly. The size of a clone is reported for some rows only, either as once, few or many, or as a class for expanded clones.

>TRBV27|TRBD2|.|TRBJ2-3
TGTGCCAGCAGTTTATTCGGGGGGGCCGACGATACGCAGTATTTT
CASSLFGGADDTQYF
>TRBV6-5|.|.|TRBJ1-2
TGTGCCAGCAGTCGTAACGCAAACTATGGCTACACCTTC
CASSRNANYGYTF
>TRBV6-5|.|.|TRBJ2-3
TGTGCCAGCAGTCCTTGGATCGGGACAGATACGCAGTATTTT
CASSPWIGTDTQYF
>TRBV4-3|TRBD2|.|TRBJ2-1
TGCGCCAGCAGCCAAGACGGCGGGGGGGCGGGTGAGCAGTTCTTC
CASSQDGGGAGEQFF
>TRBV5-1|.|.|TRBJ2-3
TGCGCCAGCAGCTTGGAACGAGATACGCAGTATTTT
CASSLERDTQYF
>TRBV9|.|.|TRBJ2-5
TGTGCCAGCACATTGGCAGGCTCAGGTTCGGAGACCCAGTACTTC
CASTLAGSGSETQYF
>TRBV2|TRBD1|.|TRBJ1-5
TGTGCCAGCAGTGATGACAGGGTGAGAAATCAGCCCCAGCATTTT
CASSDDRVRNQPQHF
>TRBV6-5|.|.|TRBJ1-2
TGTGCCAGCAGTCCTGGGGCGTATGGCTACACCTTC
CASSPGAYGYTF
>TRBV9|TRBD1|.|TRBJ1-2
TGTGCCAGCAGCCCTCGGACAGGGGGCGGGTATGGCTACACCTTC
CASSPRTGGGYGYTF
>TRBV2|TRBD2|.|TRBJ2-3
TGTGCCAGCAGCGGGACTAGCGGGGGTGTAGATACGCAGTATTTT
CASSGTSGGVDTQYF
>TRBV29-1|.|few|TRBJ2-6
TGCAGCGTTGGGGAGGCGACGAGCTCTGGGGCCAACGTCCTGACTTTC
CSVGEATSSGANVLTF
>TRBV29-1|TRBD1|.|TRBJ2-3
TGCAGCGGGGACAGGGTCGACGATACGCAGTATTTT
CSGDRVDDTQYF
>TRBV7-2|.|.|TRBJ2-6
TGTGCCAGCAGCTCCCGACAGGTTCCTGGGGCCAACGTCCTGACTTTC
CASSSRQVPGANVLTF
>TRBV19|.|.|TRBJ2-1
TGTGCCAGTAGTATGGGTCGGACCGTGATGGATGAGCAGTTCTTC
CASSMGRTVMDEQFF
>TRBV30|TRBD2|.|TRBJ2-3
TGTGCCTGGAGTGTACTAGCGGGGGCCACAGATACGCAGTATTTT
CAWSVLAGATDTQYF
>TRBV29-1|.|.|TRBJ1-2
TGCAGCGTTGAAGAGGGGGATCCGAACTATGGCTACACCTTC
CSVEEGDPNYGYTF
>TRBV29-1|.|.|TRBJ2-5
TGCAGCGTTGGTCTTACGGTTAAGACCCAGTACTTC
CSVGLTVKTQYF
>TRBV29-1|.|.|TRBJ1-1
TGCAGCGTTAGGGGCCAGAGCTCGAACACTGAAGCTTTCTTT
CSVRGQSSNTEAFF
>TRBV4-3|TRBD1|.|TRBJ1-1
TGCGCCAGCAGCGTGGACAGGGCCACTGAAGCTTTCTTT
CASSVDRATEAFF
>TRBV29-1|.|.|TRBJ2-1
TGCAGCGTCTTTTCCGGGCCCTACAATGAGCAGTTCTTC
CSVFSGPYNEQFF
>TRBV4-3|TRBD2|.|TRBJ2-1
TGCGCCAGCAGCCAAGATATGCAGCGGGGCTACAATGAGCAGTTCTTC
CASSQDMQRGYNEQFF
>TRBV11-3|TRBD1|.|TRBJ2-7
TGTGCCAGCAGCCCACCCCCACAGGGGGCGTATCACGAGCAGTACTTC
CASSPPPQGAYHEQYF
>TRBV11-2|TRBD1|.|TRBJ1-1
TGTGCCAGCAGCTGGGGGACAGCGTCGAACACTGAAGCTTTCTTT
CASSWGTASNTEAFF
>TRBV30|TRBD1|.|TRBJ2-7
TGTGCCTGGAGTCCGCCAACCGGGACAGAGAAAACCTACGAGCAGTACTTC
CAWSPPTGTEKTYEQYF
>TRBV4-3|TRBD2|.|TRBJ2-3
TGCGCCAGCAGCAGTCGAGCGGGGGATCGAGATACGCAGTATTTT
CASSSRAGDRDTQYF
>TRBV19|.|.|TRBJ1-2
TGTGCCAGTAGTATGGGGACAATTTTTGGCTACACCTTC
CASSMGTIFGYTF
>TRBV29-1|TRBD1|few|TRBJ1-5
TGCAGCGTTGATACAGGGGGTGGACAGCCCCAGCATTTT
CSVDTGGGQPQHF
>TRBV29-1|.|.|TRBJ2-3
TGCAGCGGGGGTCATACAGATACGCAGTATTTT
CSGGHTDTQYF
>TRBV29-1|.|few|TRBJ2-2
TGCAGCGTTGCAATGGGGGCCGCCGGCGGGGAGCTGTTTTTT
CSVAMGAAGGELFF
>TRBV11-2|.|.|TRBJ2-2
TGTGCCAGCAGCTTAGAGCGCTTCACCGGGGAGCTGTTTTTT
CASSLERFTGELFF
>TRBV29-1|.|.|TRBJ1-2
TGCAGCGTTGACAGGATCCAGCAGGGCTACACCTTC
CSVDRIQQGYTF
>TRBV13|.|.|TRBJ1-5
TGTGCCAGCAGCTTAGGGCAGAGCAATCAGCCCCAGCATTTT
CASSLGQSNQPQHF